This TCR beta chain is drawn from a study of blood T cells in healthy people across ages. The table lists this clonotype with a few counts. The antigen is unknown. A second PCR of 7 to 11 cycles used a sample-barcoded 5' primer and a J-beta primer mix. In TCRdb, the 5' RACE reads were re-called with MiXCR into one record per CDR3 protein. The table lists 380,000 or so distinct CDR3 sequences, roughly half of them singletons, with under 65% in the top ten. V lost 6 bases, J lost 4 bases, and 4 bases stayed unmatched. This CDR3 is built from 14 residues. The germline CDR1 and CDR2 sequences are MNHEY and SVGAGI. Study-wide points: Roughly linearly, TCR beta diversity per million T cells fell as age increased. The study lacked donor CMV status, which possibly confounded expanded clonotype changes.

The material sequenced was blood. This clonotype originated in a man aged 55 to 70 in good health. The chain combines TRBV6-5 with TRBJ2-7, with TRBD2 matching over 12 bases. For the CDR3, the DNA is TGTGCCAGCAGCACTGGACTAGCGGGATACGAGCAGTACTTC. Translating gives CASSTGLAGYEQYF.